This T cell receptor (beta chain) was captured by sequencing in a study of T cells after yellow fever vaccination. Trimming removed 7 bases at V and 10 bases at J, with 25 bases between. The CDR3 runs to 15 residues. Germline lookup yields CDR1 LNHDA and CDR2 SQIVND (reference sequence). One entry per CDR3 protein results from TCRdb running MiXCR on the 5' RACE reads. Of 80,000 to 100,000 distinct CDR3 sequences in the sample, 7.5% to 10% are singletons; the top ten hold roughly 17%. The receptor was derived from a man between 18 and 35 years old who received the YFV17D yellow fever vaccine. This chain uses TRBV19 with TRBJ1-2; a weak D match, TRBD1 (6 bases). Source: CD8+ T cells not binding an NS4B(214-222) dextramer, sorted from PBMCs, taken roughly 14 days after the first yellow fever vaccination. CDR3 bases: TGTGCCAGTACCAATTACGGACAGAGTGGATTCGTCTACACCTTC. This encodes CASTNYGQSGFVYTF. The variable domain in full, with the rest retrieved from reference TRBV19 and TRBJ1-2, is DGGITQSPKYLFRKEGQNVTLSCEQNLNHDAMYWYRQDPGQGLRLIYYSQIVNDFQKGDIAEGYSVSREKKESFPLTVTSAQKNPTAFYLCASTNYGQSGFVYTFGSGTRLTVV.